The T cell receptor (beta chain) described here comes from a study of blood T cell repertoires in COVID-19. Study context: From T cells, B-cell-depleted T cells, or PBMCs came the material, which was cDNA or gDNA.

J lost 1 base, V lost 6 bases, and 10 bases had no gene match. The length of the CDR3 is 16 residues. In germline, CDR1 is MNHEY, CDR2 SMNVEV (reference sequence). Per the original data handling: Amplified reference gene primers provided the basis for estimating nucleated cell counts. Only in-frame clones appear in the TCRdb table, and some are missing; sequencing was by immunoSEQ multiplex PCR. V and J calls plus clone size are reproduced from that table; the DNA served to infer D and trimming. The table lists approximately 280,000 clones, around 91% of them singletons, with 1.5% to 2% in the top ten. In assigning cohorts, the study relied on participant-reported clinical history.

The source material was PBMCs or T cells enriched from blood (not recorded which). The sequence derives from a young woman with acute COVID-19. V gene TRBV27 combines with J gene TRBJ2-3, with TRBD2 identical over 7 bases. The CDR3 DNA reads TGTGCCAGCAGGGTCGGTGGGCTAGCGGGCACAGATACGCAGTATTTT. Amino acids: CASRVGGLAGTDTQYF.